This T cell receptor (beta chain) was identified in a study of long-term antiretroviral therapy in people with HIV. In this sample, this clone turned up once. Antigen unknown. General study findings and limits: Absence of data on ART adherence, viral resistance or therapy changes was noted. ART was followed by higher diversity that remained below transplant donor controls. Blood collection from about 2004 to 2018 possibly occurred under older ART regimens.

A v3.0 immunoSEQ assay was performed at survey level. The method was immunoSEQ multiplex PCR; TCRdb's version includes in-frame clones alone and lacks a portion of them. Of about 18,000 clones in the sample, 79% are singletons; the top ten hold 5% to 7%. Treated in the United States were all of the participants with HIV. The TCR was taken from a man younger than 35 with HIV. The sample in question was unsorted PBMCs, obtained at the start of antiretroviral therapy, before treatment.

CDR3 in DNA: TGTGCCAGCAGACAAACAGGAAGGGGACTCCTGTTCAATCAGCCCCAGCATTTT. Encoded protein: CASRQTGRGLLFNQPQHF. The chain links TRBV27 to TRBJ1-5; possible D gene TRBD1, 5 bases. The germline V and J ends were trimmed by 6 bases and 3 bases, with 24 bases remaining between them. CDR1 is MNHEY and CDR2 is SMNVEV in the germline V gene (reference sequence). The CDR3 has 18 residues.